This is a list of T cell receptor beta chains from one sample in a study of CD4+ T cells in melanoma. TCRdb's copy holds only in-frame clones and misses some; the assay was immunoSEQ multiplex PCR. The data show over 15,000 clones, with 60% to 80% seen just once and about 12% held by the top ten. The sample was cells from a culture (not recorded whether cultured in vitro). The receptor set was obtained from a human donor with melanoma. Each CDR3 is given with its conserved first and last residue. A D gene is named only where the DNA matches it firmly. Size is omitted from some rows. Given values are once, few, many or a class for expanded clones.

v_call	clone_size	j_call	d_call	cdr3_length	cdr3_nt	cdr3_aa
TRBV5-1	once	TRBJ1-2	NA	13	TGCGCCAGCAGCTTGGGGCCGCACTATGGCTACACCTTC	CASSLGPHYGYTF
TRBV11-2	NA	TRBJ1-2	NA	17	TGTGCCAGCAGTTCCCGAGGGGTGACGGGAGGCAACTATGGCTACACCTTC	CASSSRGVTGGNYGYTF
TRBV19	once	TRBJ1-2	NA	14	TGTGCCAGTAGGGGACCAAAGGGGACCTATGGCTACACCTTC	CASRGPKGTYGYTF
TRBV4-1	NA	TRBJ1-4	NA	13	TGCGCCAGCAGCCAAGGCCTTCGGGAAAAACTGTTTTTT	CASSQGLREKLFF
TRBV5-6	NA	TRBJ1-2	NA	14	TGTGCCAGCAGCTTGCAGACAGGACGATTTGACTACACCTTC	CASSLQTGRFDYTF
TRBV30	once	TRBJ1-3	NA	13	TGTGCCTGGAGAGTGACGGGAGGAAACACCATATATTTT	CAWRVTGGNTIYF
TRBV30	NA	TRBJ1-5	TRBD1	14	TGTGCCTGGGACAGGGGTAGGGGCAATCAGCCCCAGCATTTT	CAWDRGRGNQPQHF
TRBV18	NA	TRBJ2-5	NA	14	TGTGCCAGCTCACCTCGGAGGTTCCAAGAGACCCAGTACTTC	CASSPRRFQETQYF
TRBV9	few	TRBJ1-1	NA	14	TGTGCCAGCAGGAGAGGGATAGGGAGGACTGAAGCTTTCTTT	CASRRGIGRTEAFF
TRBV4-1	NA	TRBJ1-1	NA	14	TGCGCCAGCAGCCAAGATTGGGGACTCACTGAAGCTTTCTTT	CASSQDWGLTEAFF
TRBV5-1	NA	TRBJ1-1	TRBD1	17	TGCGCCAGCAGTCTGACCTCCTTTGGGACAGGGAACACTGAAGCTTTCTTT	CASSLTSFGTGNTEAFF
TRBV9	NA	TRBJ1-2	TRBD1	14	TGTGCCAGCAGCCCCGGACAGGGGACCTATGGCTACACCTTC	CASSPGQGTYGYTF
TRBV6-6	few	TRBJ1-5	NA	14	TGTGCCAGCAGTTACCCGAGAGTAGGTCAGCCCCAGCATTTT	CASSYPRVGQPQHF
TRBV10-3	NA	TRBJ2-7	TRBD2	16	TGTGCCTCATGGGCGGGGGGACAAAGCCTTTCCTACGAGCAGTACTTC	CASWAGGQSLSYEQYF
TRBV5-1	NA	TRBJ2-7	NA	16	TGCGCCAGCAGCCTTGAGACGGCCTCCCCGGGCCAGGAGCAGTACTTC	CASSLETASPGQEQYF
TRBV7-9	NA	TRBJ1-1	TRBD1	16	TGTGCCAGCAGCAGACCGATAGGGACAGGGAACACTGAAGCTTTCTTT	CASSRPIGTGNTEAFF
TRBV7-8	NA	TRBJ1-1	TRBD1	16	TGTGCCAGCAGCTTACGGACAGGGGCCATGAACACTGAAGCTTTCTTT	CASSLRTGAMNTEAFF
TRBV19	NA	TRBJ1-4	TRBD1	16	TGTGCCAGTAGTAGGACGGGACAGCCGATTAATGAAAAACTGTTTTTT	CASSRTGQPINEKLFF
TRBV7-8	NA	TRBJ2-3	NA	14	TGTGCCAGCAGTTGGGGGGGCCGCACAGATACGCAGTATTTT	CASSWGGRTDTQYF
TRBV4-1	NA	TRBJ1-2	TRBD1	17	TGCGCCAGCAGCCCAAAGCGGACAGGGGAAATCCTCTATGGCTACACCTTC	CASSPKRTGEILYGYTF
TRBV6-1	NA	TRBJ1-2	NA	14	TGTGCCAGCAGTGAATCCGGGGCTGGGGGAGGCTACACCTTC	CASSESGAGGGYTF
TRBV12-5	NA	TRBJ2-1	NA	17	TGTGCTAGTGGTTTGGTACTTTACAGCCGGCGATACAATGAGCAGTTCTTC	CASGLVLYSRRYNEQFF
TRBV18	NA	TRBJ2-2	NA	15	TGTGCCAGCTCACTCCTCCAGGGGAGCACCGGGGAGCTGTTTTTT	CASSLLQGSTGELFF
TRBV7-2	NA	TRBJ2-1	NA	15	TGTGCCAGCAGCCTAGACAGTCTGCCCTACAATGAGCAGTTCTTC	CASSLDSLPYNEQFF
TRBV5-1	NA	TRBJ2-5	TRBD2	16	TGCGCCAGCAGCCATGTAGCGGGGGGGATTCAAGAGACCCAGTACTTC	CASSHVAGGIQETQYF
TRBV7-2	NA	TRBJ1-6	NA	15	TGTGCCAGCAGCTTCTTGAGGGGTCTTAATTCACCCCTCCACTTT	CASSFLRGLNSPLHF
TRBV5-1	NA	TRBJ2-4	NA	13	TGCGCCAGCAGCTTGGAGGGAGGAAACATTCAGTACTTC	CASSLEGGNIQYF
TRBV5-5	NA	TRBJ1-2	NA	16	TGTGCCAGCAGCTGGGGGCAGGGGACTGGGAGCTATGGCTACACCTTC	CASSWGQGTGSYGYTF
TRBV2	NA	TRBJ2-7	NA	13	TGTGCCAGCGCGATCCCCCTAAGCTACGAGCAGTACTTC	CASAIPLSYEQYF